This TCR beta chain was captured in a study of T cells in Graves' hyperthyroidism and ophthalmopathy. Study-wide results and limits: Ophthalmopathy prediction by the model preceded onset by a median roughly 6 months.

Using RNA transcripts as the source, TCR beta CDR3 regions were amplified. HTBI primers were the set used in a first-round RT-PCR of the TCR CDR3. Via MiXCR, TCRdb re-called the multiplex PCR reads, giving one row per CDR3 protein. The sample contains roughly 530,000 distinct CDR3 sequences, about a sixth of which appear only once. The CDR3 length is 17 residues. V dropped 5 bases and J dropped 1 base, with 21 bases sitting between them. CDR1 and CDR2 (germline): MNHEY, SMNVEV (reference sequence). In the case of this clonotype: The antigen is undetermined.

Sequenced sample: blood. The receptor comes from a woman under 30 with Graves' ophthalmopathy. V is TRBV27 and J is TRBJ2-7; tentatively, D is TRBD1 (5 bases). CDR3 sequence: CASSPSKGFQSSYEQYF. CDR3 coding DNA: TGTGCCAGCAGTCCATCCAAGGGGTTTCAGTCGTCCTACGAGCAGTACTTC.